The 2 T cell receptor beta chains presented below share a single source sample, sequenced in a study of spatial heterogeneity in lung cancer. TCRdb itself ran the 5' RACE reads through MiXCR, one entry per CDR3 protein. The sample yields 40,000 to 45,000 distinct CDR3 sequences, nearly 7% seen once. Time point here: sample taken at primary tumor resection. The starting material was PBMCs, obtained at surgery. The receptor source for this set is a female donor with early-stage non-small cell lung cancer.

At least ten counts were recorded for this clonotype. The CDR3 loop reads CASSLDAFTEAFF. CDR3 DNA sequence: TGTGCCAGCAGTTTGGACGCGTTCACTGAAGCTTTCTTT. The V gene is TRBV12-3 or TRBV12-4, the J gene TRBJ1-1; D remains unclear. The CDR3 consists of 13 residues. Trimming took 3 bases from V and 4 from J, leaving 9 bases between them.

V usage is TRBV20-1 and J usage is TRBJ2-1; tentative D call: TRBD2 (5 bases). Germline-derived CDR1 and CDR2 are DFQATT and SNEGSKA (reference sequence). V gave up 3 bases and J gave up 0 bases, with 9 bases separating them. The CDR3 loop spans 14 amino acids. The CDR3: CSASRGTSYNEQFF. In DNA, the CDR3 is TGCAGTGCTAGCCGGGGAACCTCCTACAATGAGCAGTTCTTC.